The 10 T cell receptor beta chains reported below all come from one sample, sequenced in a study of beta chain features in type 1 diabetes. Sequenced material consisted of expressed TCRB transcripts (all of the isolated RNA was reverse transcribed). Produced via immunoSEQ multiplex PCR; TCRdb's table is partial and in-frame only. The sample gives over 700,000 clones, 15% to 20% of which show up once; 0.02% to 0.03% is in the top ten. The sequenced material came from naive CD4+ T cells from blood. Receptor source: a woman between 18 and 30 years old in good health.

This clone was counted a few times. This chain links TRBV5-1 with TRBJ1-4; 10 nucleotides match TRBD1. The V and J ends lost 2 bases and 8 bases, in that order; junction bases with no gene match: 3. In germline, CDR1 is SGHRS, CDR2 YFSETQ. The CDR3 length is 14 residues. CDR3 region: CASSLPGQGEKLFF. In nucleotides, the CDR3 is TGCGCCAGCAGCTTACCGGGACAGGGGGAAAAACTGTTTTTT. Together with reference TRBV5-1 and TRBJ1-4, the CDR3 gives the full variable domain: KAGVTQTPRYLIKTRGQQVTLSCSPISGHRSVSWYQQTPGQGLQFLFEYFSETQRNKGNFPGRFSGRQFSNSRSEMNVSTLELGDSALYLCASSLPGQGEKLFFGSGTQLSVL.

This sequence joins TRBV9 and TRBJ2-3, with D tentatively TRBD1 (6 bases). The CDR3 is 15 amino acids. Per germline, CDR1 SGDLS and CDR2 YYNGEE. Trimming left V 1 base short and J 2 bases short, with 11 bases between. Here the CDR3 DNA reads TGTGCCAGCAGCGTATCGGGACACCTCACAGATACGCAGTATTTT. It yields the protein CASSVSGHLTDTQYF.

This clone came up a few times. This sequence joins TRBV5-1 and TRBJ2-5; TRBD2 aligns across 8 bases. The J call may be in error: the DNA end matches TRBJ2-7 better. The CDR3 loop spans 16 amino acids. The germline CDR1 and CDR2 sequences are SGHRS and YFSETQ. This CDR3 is CASSQLEVAGSYEQYF. The CDR3 DNA reads as TGCGCCAGCAGCCAACTCGAGGTAGCGGGGTCCTACGAGCAGTACTTC.

The table lists this clone with a few counts. The chain links TRBV20-1 to TRBJ2-5; TRBD1 agrees at 9 bases. TRBJ2-7 explains the end of the DNA better; the J call may be wrong. This CDR3 is built from 11 residues. Germline values: CDR1 DFQATT, CDR2 SNEGSKA (reference sequence). DNA of the CDR3: TGCAGTGCGTCGACAGGGGGCGAGCAGTACTTC. Protein product: CSASTGGEQYF.

The V gene is TRBV27, the J gene TRBJ2-7; possibly TRBD1 for D (5 bases). The V and J ends lost 0 bases and 3 bases respectively, with 18 bases between them. This CDR3 region has 17 residues. CDR1 MNHEY and CDR2 SMNVEV come from the germline V gene (reference sequence). Here the CDR3 reads CASSLSGAGRRDYEQYF. CDR3 in DNA: TGTGCCAGCAGTTTATCTGGGGCAGGCCGCCGCGACTACGAGCAGTACTTC.

The chain combines TRBV7-9 with TRBJ2-2; D is unclear. The CDR3 runs to 14 residues. V lost 5 bases and J 5 bases, leaving 12 bases between the germline ends. In germline, CDR1 is SEHNR, CDR2 FQNEAQ (reference sequence). The DNA of the CDR3 is TGTGCCAGCAGCCCCTTATACGAAACCGGGGAGCTGTTTTTT. It translates to CASSPLYETGELFF.

The chain couples TRBV4-2 to TRBJ2-1, with no clear D. V was cut by 2 bases and J by 8 bases, with 7 bases left in between. The CDR3 contains 12 residues. CDR1 is LGHNA and CDR2 is YNFKEQ in the germline V gene. The CDR3 nucleotides are TGTGCCAGCAGCCAAATACCCCATGAGCAGTTCTTC. It encodes CASSQIPHEQFF.

This clone occurred a few times. This chain joins TRBV6-1 and TRBJ1-2, with D tentatively TRBD1 (5 bases). V was shortened by 8 bases and J by 4 bases, with 14 bases between the two germline ends. The V gene's germline CDR1 is MNHNS and CDR2 SASEGT. This CDR3 contains 13 residues. CDR3 bases: TGTGCCAGCCAAAACCGGGACGCCTATGGCTACACCTTC. Protein product: CASQNRDAYGYTF.

A few counts support this clone. V gene TRBV7-9 combines with J gene TRBJ1-5, with TRBD1 as a possible D gene (6 bases). With 5 bases removed from V and 6 bases from J, the gap between germline ends came to 20 bases. Germline lookup yields CDR1 SEHNR and CDR2 FQNEAQ (reference sequence). This CDR3 has 16 residues. CDR3 sequence: CASSASGLGAAQPQHF. The CDR3 DNA is TGTGCCAGCAGCGCCTCGGGACTGGGGGCCGCTCAGCCCCAGCATTTT. The full variable domain, its missing parts supplied by reference TRBV7-9 and TRBJ1-5, is DTGVSQNPRHKITKRGQNVTFRCDPISEHNRLYWYRQTLGQGPEFLTYFQNEAQLEKSRLLSDRFSAERPKGSFSTLEIQRTEQGDSAMYLCASSASGLGAAQPQHFGDGTRLSIL.

This chain links TRBV28 with TRBJ2-7, with D maybe TRBD1 (5 bases). CDR1 is MDHEN, CDR2 SYDVKM, per germline. The CDR3 is 12 amino acids. V was shortened by 3 bases and J by 6 bases, with 9 bases between the two germline ends. The CDR3 bases are TGTGCCAGCAGTTTTAGGACATCCGAGCAGTACTTC. Translating it yields CASSFRTSEQYF.